The 15 T cell receptor beta chains below come from one sample, sequenced in a study of CD8 T cells in Susac syndrome (dated by TCRdb to the late 2010s). The library was generated by the immunoSEQ multiplex PCR assay. RNA was extracted using the RNeasy kit, and roughly 0.5 to 1 microgram was reverse transcribed with random hexamers. The public reads were reanalyzed by TCRdb: fastp trimming at Q25, MiXCR alignment, in-frame beta chains only. When rows share a CDR3 protein, they turn into one entry using the most common DNA and genes. The sample contains more than 150,000 distinct CDR3 sequences, 90% to 95% of them found a single time. Of the sample, around 0.087% is held by the ten largest clones. Sequencing used CD4+ T cells from PBMCs. These receptor sequences come from a human donor in good health.

This clonotype was seen a handful of times. V is TRBV5-1 and J is TRBJ2-7; 7 bases align to TRBD2. The CDR3 spans 14 residues. V gave up 0 bases and J gave up 5 bases; unmatched junction bases: 5. Germline values: CDR1 SGHRS, CDR2 YFSETQ. The CDR3 nucleotides read TGCGCCAGCAGCTTGGGGGAGGGGACCGACGAGCAGTACTTC. This sequence encodes CASSLGEGTDEQYF. The full variable domain, its missing parts supplied by reference TRBV5-1 and TRBJ2-7, is KAGVTQTPRYLIKTRGQQVTLSCSPISGHRSVSWYQQTPGQGLQFLFEYFSETQRNKGNFPGRFSGRQFSNSRSEMNVSTLELGDSALYLCASSLGEGTDEQYFGPGTRLTVT.

The chain carries TRBV6-5 and TRBJ1-1, with D perhaps TRBD1 (6 bases). The V gene's germline CDR1 is MNHEY and CDR2 SVGAGI. V lost 0 bases and J lost 4, with 12 bases in between. The CDR3 is 15 amino acids. The CDR3 here is CASSYSARGSTEAFF. Here the CDR3 DNA reads TGTGCCAGCAGTTACTCTGCCAGGGGATCCACTGAAGCTTTCTTT.

The chain carries TRBV7-8 and TRBJ2-2, with unresolved D. Trimming took 5 bases from V and 2 from J, leaving 6 bases between them. Germline CDR1 is SGHVS and CDR2 is FQNEAQ. This CDR3 has 13 residues. The CDR3 reads CASSGVNTGELFF. For the CDR3, the DNA is TGTGCCAGCAGCGGGGTTAACACCGGGGAGCTGTTTTTT.

The chain uses TRBV19 and TRBJ2-4; D assignment may be TRBD1 or TRBD2 (6 bases each). V was shortened by 2 bases and J by 12 bases, with 23 bases between the two germline ends. Per germline, CDR1 LNHDA and CDR2 SQIVND (reference sequence). This CDR3 comprises 16 residues. CDR3 nucleotides: TGTGCCAGTAGTATACTCGCCAGGGGCCCTGGGGGGACTCAGTACTTC. Protein sequence: CASSILARGPGGTQYF. Supplemented by reference TRBV19 and TRBJ2-4, the full variable domain reads DGGITQSPKYLFRKEGQNVTLSCEQNLNHDAMYWYRQDPGQGLRLIYYSQIVNDFQKGDIAEGYSVSREKKESFPLTVTSAQKNPTAFYLCASSILARGPGGTQYFGAGTRLSVL.

V and J are TRBV7-6 and TRBJ1-6, with D perhaps matching TRBD1 (5 bases). Germline loops: CDR1 SGHVS, CDR2 FNYEAQ. V was clipped by 5 bases and J by 8 bases, with 16 bases between them. The CDR3 runs to 15 residues. In nucleotides, the CDR3 is TGTGCCAGCAGCCGAGCGGGGGTTTGGGATTCACCCCTCCACTTT. Its protein product is CASSRAGVWDSPLHF.

J is TRBJ1-1 and V is TRBV6-5, with a tentative D call TRBD1 (5 bases). Germline CDR1 reads MNHEY; CDR2 reads SVGAGI. The CDR3 loop spans 14 amino acids. The V end lost 4 bases, the J end lost 10 bases, and 19 bases lay between the germline ends. CDR3 region: CASSSPGTPSGAFF. In nucleotides, the CDR3 is TGTGCCAGCAGTTCCCCCGGGACTCCAAGTGGAGCTTTCTTT.

The rearrangement links TRBV24-1 to TRBJ2-3; 12 bases fit TRBD2. The CDR3 has 16 residues. Unmatched junction bases numbered 5, after V lost 2 bases and J lost 6 bases. Looked up from germline, CDR1 is KGHDR and CDR2 is SFDVKD. DNA for the CDR3: TGTGCCACCAGTGATTCCGGGACTAGCGGGTTTGATACGCAGTATTTT. It translates to CATSDSGTSGFDTQYF.

This sequence joins TRBV14 and TRBJ1-1, with TRBD1 as a possible D gene (6 bases). The CDR3 spans 14 residues. The V end lost 0 bases, the J end lost 4 bases, and 9 bases lay between the germline ends. The germline CDR1 and CDR2 sequences are SGHDN and FVKESK. This CDR3 reads CASSQDRGGTEAFF. CDR3 nucleotide sequence: TGTGCCAGCAGCCAAGATAGAGGGGGCACTGAAGCTTTCTTT. Full variable domain (outside the CDR3, taken from reference TRBV14 and TRBJ1-1): EAGVTQFPSHSVIEKGQTVTLRCDPISGHDNLYWYRRVMGKEIKFLLHFVKESKQDESGMPNNRFLAERTGGTYSTLKVQPAELEDSGVYFCASSQDRGGTEAFFGQGTRLTVV.

V usage is TRBV19 and J usage is TRBJ1-5; D remains unclear. Germline assignment: CDR1 LNHDA and CDR2 SQIVND (reference sequence). CDR3 length equals 14 residues. V was clipped by 6 bases and J by 4 bases, with 13 bases between them. CDR3 sequence: CASRGRRTNQPQHF. The CDR3, as DNA: TGTGCCAGTAGAGGACGTCGAACTAATCAGCCCCAGCATTTT.

This chain links TRBV20-1 with TRBJ2-5, with D hard to call. The germline gives CDR1 DFQATT, CDR2 SNEGSKA (reference sequence). V was clipped by 6 bases and J by 0 bases, with 5 bases between them. The CDR3 loop spans 11 amino acids. CDR3 in amino acids: CSARHQETQYF. The CDR3 DNA follows: TGCAGTGCCAGACACCAAGAGACCCAGTACTTC.

The chain uses TRBV6-2 or TRBV6-3 and TRBJ1-5, with D maybe TRBD1 (6 bases). V lost 2 bases and J lost 6, with 20 bases in between. Looked up from germline, CDR1 is MNHEY and CDR2 is SVGEGT. This CDR3 region has 17 residues. CDR3 nucleotide sequence: TGTGCCAGCAGTTACGAAACTGGGCAGGGGCTGGCTCAGCCCCAGCATTTT. This codes for CASSYETGQGLAQPQHF.

This chain links TRBV6-2 or TRBV6-3 with TRBJ2-7; 13 bases are shared with TRBD2. Germline loops: CDR1 MNHEY, CDR2 SVGEGT. The V gene end was trimmed by 8 bases and the J gene end by 3 bases; junction bases not matched to a gene: 4. The CDR3 length is 14 residues. CDR3 coding DNA: TGTGCCAGCCTACGGACTAGCGGGAGCTACGAGCAGTACTTC. It encodes CASLRTSGSYEQYF.

This clonotype has only one observation. The chain combines TRBV5-1 with TRBJ2-7; D is unclear. The CDR3 has 13 amino acids. V shed 3 bases and J shed 2 bases, with 9 bases lying between them. The germline V gene has CDR1 SGHRS and CDR2 YFSETQ. The DNA of the CDR3 is TGCGCCAGCAGCTCCGGTTTCCCCTACGAGCAGTACTTC. This gives the protein CASSSGFPYEQYF.

The chain employs TRBV6-5 and TRBJ2-3; 10 bases match TRBD1. After removal of 2 bases from V and 5 bases from J, the junction contained 4 bases not matched to a gene. The length of the CDR3 is 15 residues. The germline gives CDR1 MNHEY, CDR2 SVGAGI. The CDR3 sequence is CASSYDRGRGDTQYF. The CDR3 bases are TGTGCCAGCAGTTACGACAGGGGGCGTGGAGATACGCAGTATTTT.

The chain uses TRBV5-1 and TRBJ2-2, with TRBD1 matching 9 bases. From germline, CDR1 is SGHRS and CDR2 YFSETQ. V lost 4 bases, J lost 5 bases, and 6 bases stayed unmatched. The length of the CDR3 is 15 residues. This chain's CDR3 is CASSRRTGVTGELFF. The CDR3 region has the DNA TGCGCCAGCAGCAGAAGGACAGGGGTAACCGGGGAGCTGTTTTTT.